This passage covers 18 T cell receptor beta chains from one sample sequenced in a study of T cell responses to AZD1222 COVID-19 vaccine. Assay: immunoSEQ multiplex PCR; the TCRdb copy retains only in-frame clones and omits some. The sample has fewer than 180,000 clones, approximately 94% seen once. The specimen was peripheral blood, collected on day 0 of AZD1222 vaccination. The receptors stem from an adult in good health.

This chain connects TRBV5-6 to TRBJ1-6; 8 bases map to TRBD1. The CDR3 consists of 13 residues. Germline CDR1 is SGHDT and CDR2 is YYEEEE. Trimming cost V 4 bases and J 7 bases; bases outside gene matches: 1. CDR3 in DNA: TGTGCCAGCAGCCGACAGGGGAATTCACCCCTCCACTTT. This gives the protein CASSRQGNSPLHF.

This chain links TRBV4-3 with TRBJ1-5; D uncertain. This CDR3 is 17 amino acids long. Trimming shortened V by 3 bases and J by 0 bases, and 15 bases separated the two germline ends. Germline V lookup: CDR1 LGHNA, CDR2 YSLEER. The CDR3 loop reads CASSQGIDVYSNQPQHF. The CDR3 region has the DNA TGCGCCAGCAGCCAGGGGATAGATGTTTATAGCAATCAGCCCCAGCATTTT.

The chain combines TRBV2 with TRBJ1-1; D is ambiguous. The length of the CDR3 is 13 residues. Germline lookup yields CDR1 SNHLY and CDR2 FYNNEI. V lost 4 bases and J 7 bases, leaving 13 bases between the germline ends. The CDR3 DNA reads as TGTGCCAGCAGTGGGGTGTTGCCACTTGAAGCTTTCTTT. Protein sequence: CASSGVLPLEAFF. Together with reference TRBV2 and TRBJ1-1, the CDR3 gives the full variable domain: EPEVTQTPSHQVTQMGQEVILRCVPISNHLYFYWYRQILGQKVEFLVSFYNNEISEKSEIFDDQFSVERPDGSNFTLKIRSTKLEDSAMYFCASSGVLPLEAFFGQGTRLTVV.

J is TRBJ2-7 and V is TRBV6-1; D call uncertain. Germline V gene data show CDR1 as MNHNS and CDR2 as SASEGT. Trimming left V 0 bases short and J 0 bases short, with 15 bases between. This CDR3 spans 17 amino acids. The CDR3 nucleotides are TGTGCCAGCAGTGAAGCGCTTCGTGGCAGGTACTCCTACGAGCAGTACGTC. Translated, it gives CASSEALRGRYSYEQYV.

V and J are TRBV2 and TRBJ1-6; perhaps TRBD1 as D (5 bases). With 0 bases removed from V and 10 bases from J, the gap between germline ends came to 16 bases. CDR3 size: 16 residues. The germline gives CDR1 SNHLY, CDR2 FYNNEI. The DNA for the CDR3 is TGTGCCAGCAGTGAAGCCGGGGGGTATGTTGGATCACCCCTCCACTTT. This codes for CASSEAGGYVGSPLHF.

The chain recombines TRBV7-3 with TRBJ2-1, with 8 bases fitting TRBD2. V lost 8 bases, J lost 2 bases, and 5 bases stayed unmatched. Germline-derived CDR1 and CDR2 are SGHTA and FQGTGA. The CDR3 is 14 residues long. CDR3 sequence: CASSSGPAYNEQFF. As DNA, the CDR3 is TGTGCCAGCTCTAGCGGGCCTGCCTACAATGAGCAGTTCTTC.

The rearrangement links TRBV15 to TRBJ1-1; D call uncertain. V shed 3 bases and J shed 0 bases, with 8 bases lying between them. CDR3 size: 14 residues. Germline CDR1 and CDR2: LNHNV and YYDKDF (reference sequence). CDR3 coding DNA: TGTGCCACCAGCAGCTATGGTATGAACACTGAAGCTTTCTTT. Amino acids: CATSSYGMNTEAFF.

The chain employs TRBV3-1 (or the pseudogene TRBV3-2) and TRBJ1-1; D remains unclear. The CDR3 sequence is 12 residues long. Germline V gives CDR1 LGHDT, CDR2 YNNKEL (reference sequence). The V end lost 4 bases, the J end lost 6 bases, and 9 bases lay between the germline ends. CDR3 residues: CASSRGVAEAFF. DNA for the CDR3: TGTGCCAGCAGCCGCGGGGTCGCTGAAGCTTTCTTT.

The chain joins TRBV7-9 to TRBJ1-2; weak D call: TRBD1 (5 bases). Per the germline V gene, CDR1 is SEHNR and CDR2 is FQNEAQ (reference sequence). The V and J ends lost 5 bases and 7 bases respectively, with 23 bases between them. This CDR3 region has 16 residues. The CDR3 protein is CASSLQNEGTLRGYTF. The DNA for the CDR3 is TGTGCCAGCAGCCTCCAAAATGAGGGGACGTTACGTGGCTACACCTTC.

This chain joins TRBV7-8 and TRBJ2-2, with D unclear. V was pared by 1 base and J by 8 bases, with 17 bases between. This CDR3 region has 16 residues. Germline values: CDR1 SGHVS, CDR2 FQNEAQ. CDR3 DNA sequence: TGTGCCAGCAGCTTAGAGCGCCGATCTCCGACAGGGGAGCTGTTTTTT. Protein sequence: CASSLERRSPTGELFF.

This clone was seen once. The CDR3 protein is CASSEAKWAGTSGNYEQYV. DNA for the CDR3: TGTGCCAGCAGTGAAGCTAAATGGGCCGGGACTAGCGGGAACTACGAGCAGTACGTC. The gene calls are TRBV2 and TRBJ2-7; TRBD2 matches 13 bases. This CDR3 spans 19 amino acids. Germline V gene data show CDR1 as SNHLY and CDR2 as FYNNEI. Unmatched junction bases numbered 11, after V lost 0 bases and J lost 3 bases.

The V and J genes are TRBV2 and TRBJ2-5, with unresolved D. The length of the CDR3 is 14 residues. From germline, CDR1 is SNHLY and CDR2 FYNNEI. The V and J ends lost 6 bases and 1 base respectively, with 12 bases between them. CDR3 sequence reads: CASSPPLTQETQYF. The CDR3 region has the DNA TGTGCCAGCAGCCCCCCTCTCACCCAAGAGACCCAGTACTTC.

The genes are TRBV11-2 and TRBJ1-3; 8 nucleotides line up with TRBD1. J lost 2 bases, V lost 5 bases, and 5 bases had no gene match. Germline V gene data show CDR1 as SGHAT and CDR2 as FQNNGV. The CDR3 sequence is 15 residues long. CDR3 loop: CASSDQGAPGNTIYF. The CDR3 DNA follows: TGTGCCAGCAGCGACCAGGGGGCGCCTGGAAACACCATATATTTT. Looking up the rest from reference TRBV11-2 and TRBJ1-3 gives the full variable domain: EAGVAQSPRYKIIEKRQSVAFWCNPISGHATLYWYQQILGQGPKLLIQFQNNGVVDDSQLPKDRFSAERLKGVDSTLKIQPAKLEDSAVYLCASSDQGAPGNTIYFGEGSWLTVV.

The chain is built from TRBV15 and TRBJ1-4; possible D gene TRBD1, 6 bases. Trimming cost V 7 bases and J 0 bases, with 12 bases left between them. Germline lookup yields CDR1 LNHNV and CDR2 YYDKDF (reference sequence). The CDR3 is 15 amino acids. The CDR3 loop is CATKKQGSTNEKLFF. The DNA for the CDR3 is TGTGCCACCAAAAAACAGGGCTCAACTAATGAAAAACTGTTTTTT.

V usage is TRBV20-1 and J usage is TRBJ1-1, with D unclear. The V and J ends lost 3 bases and 2 bases respectively, with 4 bases between them. Germline V lookup: CDR1 DFQATT, CDR2 SNEGSKA (reference sequence). CDR3 length: 11 amino acids. CDR3 sequence (DNA): TGCAGTGCTAGTGACAACACTGAAGCTTTCTTT. Protein sequence: CSASDNTEAFF.

This rearrangement joins TRBV7-8 to TRBJ2-7, with D hard to call. CDR3 size: 12 residues. V shed 5 bases and J shed 2 bases, with 7 bases lying between them. CDR1 is SGHVS, CDR2 FQNEAQ, per germline. As DNA, the CDR3 is TGTGCCAGCAGCCTCGTCACCTACGAGCAGTACGTC. Its protein product is CASSLVTYEQYV.

V usage is TRBV7-2 and J usage is TRBJ2-1; no clear D. Looked up from germline, CDR1 is SGHTA and CDR2 is FQGNSA. The ends were cut back, 1 base at V and 7 bases at J, with 23 bases in the middle. The CDR3 has 18 residues. CDR3 bases: TGTGCCAGCAGCTTAGTTAGAGGACCAACCCCGATATTTAATGAGCAGTTCTTC. It is translated as CASSLVRGPTPIFNEQFF.

The chain is built from TRBV28 and TRBJ2-1; unclear D gene. CDR3 length equals 12 residues. Germline V gene lookup returns CDR1 MDHEN and CDR2 SYDVKM. Trimming removed 2 bases at V and 9 bases at J, with 8 bases between. CDR3: CASSLVTSEQFF. For the CDR3, the DNA is TGTGCCAGCAGTTTAGTGACGAGTGAGCAGTTCTTC.